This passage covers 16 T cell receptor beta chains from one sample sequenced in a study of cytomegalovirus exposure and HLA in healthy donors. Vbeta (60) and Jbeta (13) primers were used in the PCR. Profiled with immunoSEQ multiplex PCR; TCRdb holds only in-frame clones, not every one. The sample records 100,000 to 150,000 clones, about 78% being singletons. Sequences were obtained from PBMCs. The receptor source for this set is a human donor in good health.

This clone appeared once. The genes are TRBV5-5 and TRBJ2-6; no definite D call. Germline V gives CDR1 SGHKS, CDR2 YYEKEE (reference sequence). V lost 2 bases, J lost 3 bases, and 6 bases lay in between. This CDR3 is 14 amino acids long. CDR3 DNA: TGTGCCAGCAGCTTTGCCGGTGGGGCCAACGTCCTGACTTTC. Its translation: CASSFAGGANVLTF.

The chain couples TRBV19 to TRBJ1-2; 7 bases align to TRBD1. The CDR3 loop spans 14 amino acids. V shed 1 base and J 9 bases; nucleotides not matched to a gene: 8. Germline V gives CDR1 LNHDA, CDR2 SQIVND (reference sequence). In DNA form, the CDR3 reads TGTGCCAGTAGTATAGGTCCGGGACAGACAAGCTACACCTTC. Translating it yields CASSIGPGQTSYTF.

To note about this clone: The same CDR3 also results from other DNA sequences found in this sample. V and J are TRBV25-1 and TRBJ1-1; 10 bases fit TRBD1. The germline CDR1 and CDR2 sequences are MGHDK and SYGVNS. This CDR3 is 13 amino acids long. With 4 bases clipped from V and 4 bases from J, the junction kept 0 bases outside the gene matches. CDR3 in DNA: TGTGCCAGCAGTGGGACAGGGGGCACTGAAGCTTTCTTT. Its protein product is CASSGTGGTEAFF.

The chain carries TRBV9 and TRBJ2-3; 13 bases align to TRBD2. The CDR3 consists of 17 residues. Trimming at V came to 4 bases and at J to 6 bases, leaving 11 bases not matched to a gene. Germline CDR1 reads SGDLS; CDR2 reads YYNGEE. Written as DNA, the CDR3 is TGTGCCAGCAGCCTGGGACTAGCGGGAATAGGCTCCGATACGCAGTATTTT. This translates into CASSLGLAGIGSDTQYF.

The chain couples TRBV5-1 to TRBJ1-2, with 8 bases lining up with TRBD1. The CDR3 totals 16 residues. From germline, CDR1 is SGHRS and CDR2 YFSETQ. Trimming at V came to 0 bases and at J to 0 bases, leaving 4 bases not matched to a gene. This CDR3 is CASSLALTGANYGYTF. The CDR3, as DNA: TGCGCCAGCAGCTTGGCGTTGACAGGGGCTAACTATGGCTACACCTTC.

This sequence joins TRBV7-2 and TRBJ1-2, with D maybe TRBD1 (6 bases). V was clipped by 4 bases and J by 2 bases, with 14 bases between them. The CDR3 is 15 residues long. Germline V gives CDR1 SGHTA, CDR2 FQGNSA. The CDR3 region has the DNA TGTGCCAGCAGCTCAGCAGCCCAGGGGAACTATGGCTACACCTTC. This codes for CASSSAAQGNYGYTF.

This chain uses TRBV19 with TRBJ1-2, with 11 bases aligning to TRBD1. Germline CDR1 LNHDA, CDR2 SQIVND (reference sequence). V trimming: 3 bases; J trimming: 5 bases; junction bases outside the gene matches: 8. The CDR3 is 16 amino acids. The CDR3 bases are TGTGCCAGTAGTATGGGGGGACAGGGGGGCCGTTATGGCTACACCTTC. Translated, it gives CASSMGGQGGRYGYTF.

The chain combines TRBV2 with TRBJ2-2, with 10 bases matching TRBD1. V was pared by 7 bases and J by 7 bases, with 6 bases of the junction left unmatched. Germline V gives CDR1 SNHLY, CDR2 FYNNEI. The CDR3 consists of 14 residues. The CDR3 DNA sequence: TGTGCCAGCACTAGGACAGGGGGTTACGGGGAGCTGTTTTTT. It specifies CASTRTGGYGELFF.

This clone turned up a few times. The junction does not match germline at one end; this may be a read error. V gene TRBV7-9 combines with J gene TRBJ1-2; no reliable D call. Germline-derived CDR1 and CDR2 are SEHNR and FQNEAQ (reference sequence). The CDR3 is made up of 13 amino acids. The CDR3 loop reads CSSSLFGSYGYTF. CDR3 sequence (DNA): TGTTCCAGCAGCTTATTTGGCAGCTATGGCTACACCTTC.

This CDR3 reads CASSQGYNEQYF. DNA of the CDR3: TGTGCCAGCAGCCAGGGTTACAACGAGCAGTACTTC. J is TRBJ2-7 and V is TRBV6-1; D perhaps matches TRBD1 (5 bases). CDR3 length: 12 amino acids. CDR1 is MNHNS, CDR2 SASEGT, per germline. Trimming cost V 6 bases and J 5 bases, with 11 bases left between them.

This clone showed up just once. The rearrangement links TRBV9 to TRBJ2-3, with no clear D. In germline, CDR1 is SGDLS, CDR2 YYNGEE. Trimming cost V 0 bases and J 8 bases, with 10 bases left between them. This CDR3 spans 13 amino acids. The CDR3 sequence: CASSVVDLGTQYF. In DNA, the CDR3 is TGTGCCAGCAGCGTAGTCGATCTCGGTACGCAGTATTTT.

CDR3 amino acids: CASSEWGTNTEAFF. DNA of the CDR3: TGTGCCAGCAGTGAATGGGGCACTAACACTGAAGCTTTCTTT. The chain joins TRBV2 to TRBJ1-1; maybe TRBD1 (5 bases). CDR1 and CDR2 (germline): SNHLY, FYNNEI. Trimming took 2 bases from V and 2 from J, leaving 9 bases between them. The CDR3 sequence is 14 residues long.

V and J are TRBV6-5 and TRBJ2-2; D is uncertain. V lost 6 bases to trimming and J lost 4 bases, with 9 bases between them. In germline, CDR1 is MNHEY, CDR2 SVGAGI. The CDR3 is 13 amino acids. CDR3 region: CASSLHITGELFF. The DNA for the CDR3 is TGTGCCAGCAGCCTCCACATCACCGGGGAGCTGTTTTTT.

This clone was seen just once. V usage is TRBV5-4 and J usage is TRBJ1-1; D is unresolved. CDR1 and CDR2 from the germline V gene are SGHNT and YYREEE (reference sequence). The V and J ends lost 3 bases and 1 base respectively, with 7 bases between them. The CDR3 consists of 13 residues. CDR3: CASSWAQNTEAFF. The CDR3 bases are TGTGCCAGCAGCTGGGCCCAGAACACTGAAGCTTTCTTT.

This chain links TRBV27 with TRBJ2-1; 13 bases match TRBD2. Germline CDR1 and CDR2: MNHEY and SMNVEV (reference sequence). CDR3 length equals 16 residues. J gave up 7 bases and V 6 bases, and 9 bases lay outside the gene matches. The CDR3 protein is CASRGGGTSGVNEQFF. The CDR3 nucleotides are TGTGCCAGCAGGGGGGGCGGGACTAGCGGGGTTAATGAGCAGTTCTTC.

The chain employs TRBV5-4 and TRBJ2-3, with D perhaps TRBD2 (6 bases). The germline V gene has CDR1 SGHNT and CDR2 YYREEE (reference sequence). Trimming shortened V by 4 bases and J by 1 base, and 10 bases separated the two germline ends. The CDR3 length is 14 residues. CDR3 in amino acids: CASSEGLRTDTQYF. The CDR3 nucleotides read TGTGCCAGCAGCGAGGGACTTCGCACAGATACGCAGTATTTT. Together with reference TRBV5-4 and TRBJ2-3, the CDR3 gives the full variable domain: ETGVTQSPTHLIKTRGQQVTLRCSSQSGHNTVSWYQQALGQGPQFIFQYYREEENGRGNFPPRFSGLQFPNYSSELNVNALELDDSALYLCASSEGLRTDTQYFGPGTRLTVL.